This T cell receptor beta chain was recorded in a study of cytomegalovirus exposure and HLA in healthy donors (TCRdb year 2017). In terms of the full investigation: According to an earlier analysis of several hundred of the donors, about 190 million T cells yielded approximately 120 million unique TCR beta sequences and approximately 300 Gb of sequence data. Alongside the repertoire data, information on donor age, sex, ethnicity and CMV serostatus was compiled. A later analysis re-examined previously published TCR beta repertoires from 610 or so donors and added high-resolution HLA genotyping to investigate patterns of TCR occurrence. An earlier analysis of nearly 600 of the donors applied high-throughput TCR beta sequencing to assess whether each TCR beta V gene segment acted as functional or pseudogenic. Typing coverage differed by locus: A, B, C, DRB1 and DQB1 were typed in roughly 620-630 donors, DQA1 in about 500, DPA1 in around 610, and DPB1 in approximately 450. Rather than drawing on any new phenotypic data, the later analysis identified candidate immune exposures from TCR beta sequences and the way those sequences occurred across donors. A later genetic analysis took genome-wide SNP genotypes for about 55% of the roughly 670 donors and used that subset as a discovery cohort. A few DR-DQ haplotypes were handled as single units for association and clustering because linkage in the cohort was strong. Among the 398 genotyped donors, 81% belonged to the genetic ancestry cluster associated with self-reported Caucasian donors. Class I and class II HLA loci were covered by the typing at four-digit resolution. A separate validation cohort of 100 to 150 different subjects was used in addition to the 666-subject first cohort. All discovery cohort repertoires had been generated using a single sequencing platform. To predict cytomegalovirus infection status, the study brought together high-throughput TCR immunosequencing, statistical association of individual TCRs with disease status, and machine learning. Across 398 genotyped donors of the cohort, an average of approximately 220,000 unique TCR beta nucleotide sequences per donor were sequenced, and around 19% of those sequences were non-productive. About 310 gigabases of sequencing data and tens of millions of unique TCR sequences were included in an early release covering around 650 HLA-typed donors. The study was designed to test whether signatures of past pathogen exposure could be identified by cataloging public T cell receptors. The study profiled the T cell repertoires of under 700 subjects by immunosequencing and related them to cytomegalovirus serostatus. The paper as a whole reports these results and caveats: CMV serostatus was the only immune exposure information available for the cohort. A later analysis associated about 16,000 TCR beta sequences with specific HLA alleles at a false discovery rate of 0.05. In vitro tests confirmed that a few of the cytomegalovirus-associated TCR beta chains recognize cytomegalovirus antigens. A later analysis found that most CMV-associated TCR beta chains appeared HLA-restricted, with HLA associations seemingly driven largely by CMV exposure. In both the original and validation cohorts, the classifier was reported to diagnose cytomegalovirus status with high specificity and sensitivity. In a later genetic analysis, fewer N-insertions in productive TCRs were reported among donors in an Asian-associated ancestry cluster than the roughly 640-donor mean. Assigning TCR associations to individual alleles was difficult when HLA alleles, especially DR and DQ, strongly co-occurred. In a later analysis, HLA-associated TCR beta chains showed more clonal expansion and lower generation probabilities than non-associated chains that were equally common. Correlated functional status among segregating V segments might reflect linkage disequilibrium, but an unknown experimental factor could not be ruled out. In a later analysis, the rate of TCR association differed among HLA loci, with DRB1 alleles having the most associated TCRs and HLA-C alleles having the fewest. The cohort was sequenced for TCR beta chains only, and without alpha or paired-chain data the features that could be detected were limited. An earlier analysis of around 540 of the donors showed that most TCR beta V segments appeared in productive rearrangements either about 87% or about 30% of the time, which broadly matched IMGT annotations. The authors suggested that the approach could potentially be generalized to other disease states and immunological phenotypes. Sequencing depth was assumed to be roughly uniform across donors in the presence/absence analyses, though that assumption may not hold. The earlier analysis of almost 600 of the donors excluded roughly 17 rarely observed V segments, including chromosome 9 orphons, because counts were too low. A later genetic analysis associated a missense DCLRE1C variant with V-gene and J-gene trimming of TCR beta chains, and an independent cohort replicated the association. A group of highly shared sequence variants was considered likely to be a technical artifact of the sequencing pipeline. According to a later analysis, parvovirus B19, influenza, CMV and Epstein-Barr virus appeared linked to several top co-occurrence clusters. A further reported finding was that TCR beta sequences accurately predicted the HLA-A and HLA-B alleles for most subjects in the first cohort. Because the 87-base-pair reads could not distinguish some IMGT-functional V segments, including TRBV6-2 and TRBV6-3, those segments were excluded. While some public TCRs were present in many individuals, most TCR sequences turned up only very rarely across donors. Because HLA typing was missing for some donors at each locus, association tests included only the typed subset. The study gave a list of more than 150 TCR beta chains associated with cytomegalovirus.

For CDR1 and CDR2, the germline V gene (reference sequence) lists SEHNR and FQNEAQ. The junction shows trimming of 1 base on V and 10 bases on J, plus 17 bases between the germline ends. Inclusive of the bounding cysteine and phenylalanine, the CDR3 is 16 residues long. Only the CDR3 region is kept as DNA, spanning 48 bases read in frame from base 1. Remarks on this clone: The antigen it recognizes is unknown. No qualities accompany the bases; no much larger clone lies one base away.

The library was obtained by the immunoSEQ multiplex PCR assay. The multiplex PCR relied on a mix of 60 forward primers for TCR Vbeta segments and 13 reverse primers for TCR Jbeta segments. Amplification of the CDR3 region of rearranged TCR beta genes was performed with a multiplex PCR assay on genomic DNA. The amplified TCR beta libraries were sequenced on the Illumina HiSeq System as 87-base-pair reads. In the original analysis: Across the 500 to 700 repertoires, a later analysis counted approximately 83 million unique TCR beta chains, 9.5 million to 13 million of which were shared by at least two donors. To remove PCR and sequencing errors, raw reads were error-corrected and collapsed into unique sequences using a nearest-neighbor algorithm that merged closely related sequences. Alignment of CDR3 sequences to IMGT reference sequences was used to assign V, D and J gene segments. For a sequence to be retained, a match of at least six nucleotides to both a V gene segment and a J gene segment was required. Rearrangements were called productive when the CDR3 lacked stop codons and stayed in frame with V and J; all others were non-productive. CDR3 was defined by IMGT convention, running from the second conserved V-encoded cysteine to the conserved J-encoded phenylalanine. The earlier analysis of some 600 of the donors excluded sequences that lacked an unambiguous match to a single V gene segment. In an earlier analysis of roughly 500 of the donors, V segments were called functional above 56.7% productive rearrangements and were called segregating when the between-donor standard deviation exceeded 5%. A statistical classification framework was built for diagnosing cytomegalovirus status from the catalog of TCR beta chain sequences. In a later analysis, TCR nucleotide sequences were compared against IMGT/GENE-DB human TR gene sequences so that V and J genes could be assigned. Using the TCRdist pipeline, a later analysis assigned CDR3 sequences along with most-parsimonious VDJ recombination scenarios. In a later analysis, every TCR beta chain was defined by the combination of its CDR3 amino acid sequence and its V-gene family, and reads without a unique V-gene family were dropped. A later analysis removed nearly 600 highly shared, low-generation-probability nucleotide sequences to deal with suspected cross-contamination and a sequencing artifact. For each public chain, a later analysis derived a clonal expansion index from normalized ranks of inferred template counts within each repertoire. In a later analysis, generation probabilities were computed using a VDJ recombination model fitted to out-of-frame rearrangements, and the results were checked against IGoR. In a later analysis, hypergeometric tests were used to score TCR-TCR, TCR-HLA and TCR-CMV co-occurrence, with a repertoire-size bias correction applied to TCR pairs. In a later analysis, false discovery rates were estimated by permuting HLA or CMV assignments 20 times. A later analysis grouped co-occurring TCRs with DBSCAN, adding TCRdist sequence similarity when clustering within HLA-allele-positive subsets. For co-occurrence clustering, repertoires with fewer than 30,000 or more than 120,000 public chains were excluded, along with about five repertoires with anomalous nucleotide sharing. TCRdb retrieved this table from immuneACCESS and kept in-frame rearrangements only. Not all clones are present; in checked studies, unresolved V genes account for under half, and no reason is known for the remainder. V and J calls and clone size are copied from that table; D and trimming were computed from the DNA. The table for this sample lists 100,000 to 150,000 clones; around 76% of them were counted only once. 5.5% to 8.5% of the sample comes from the top ten.

The cohort was made up of 666 healthy bone marrow donors. All cohort members were sampled while nominally healthy, although unrecorded immune exposures were likely present. The donor tested CMV seronegative, placing the donor among the roughly 350 seronegative members of the cohort. A peripheral blood sample was provided by each donor, and peripheral blood mononuclear cells were used for TCR beta sequencing. Genomic DNA was extracted from the blood cell samples with the Qiagen DNeasy Blood Extraction Kit. The TCR comes from a male donor in good health and CMV-seronegative. Input material: PBMCs. Recombination joined TRBV7-9 with TRBJ1-6; a weak D assignment points to TRBD1 (6 bases agree). This receptor carries the CDR3 CASSLVLGGARSPLHF. The DNA reads TGTGCCAGCAGCTTAGTTTTGGGGGGGGCCCGCTCACCCCTCCACTTT.